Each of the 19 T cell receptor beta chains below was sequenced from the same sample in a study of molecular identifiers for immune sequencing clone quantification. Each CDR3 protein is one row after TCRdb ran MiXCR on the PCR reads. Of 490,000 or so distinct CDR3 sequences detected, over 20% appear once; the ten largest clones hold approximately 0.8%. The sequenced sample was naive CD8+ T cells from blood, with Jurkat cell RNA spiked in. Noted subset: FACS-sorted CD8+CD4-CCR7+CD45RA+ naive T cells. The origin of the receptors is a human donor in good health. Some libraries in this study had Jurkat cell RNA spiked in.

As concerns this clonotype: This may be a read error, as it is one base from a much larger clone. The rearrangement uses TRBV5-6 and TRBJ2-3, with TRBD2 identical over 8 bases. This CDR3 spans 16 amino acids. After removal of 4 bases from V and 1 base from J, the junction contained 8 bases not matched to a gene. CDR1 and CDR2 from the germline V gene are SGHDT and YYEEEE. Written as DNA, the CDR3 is TGTGCCAGCAGCCCAGACGGGGGGGCGGGCACAGATACGCAGTATTTT. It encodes CASSPDGGAGTDTQYF. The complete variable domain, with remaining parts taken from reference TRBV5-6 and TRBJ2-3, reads DAGVTQSPTHLIKTRGQQVTLRCSPKSGHDTVSWYQQALGQGPQFIFQYYEEEERQRGNFPDRFSGHQFPNYSSELNVNALLLGDSALYLCASSPDGGAGTDTQYFGPGTRLTVL.

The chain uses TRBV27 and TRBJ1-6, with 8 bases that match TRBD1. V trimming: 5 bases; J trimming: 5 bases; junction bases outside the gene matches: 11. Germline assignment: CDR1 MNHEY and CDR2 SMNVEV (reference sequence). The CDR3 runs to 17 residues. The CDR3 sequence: CASSRDQTGVHNSPLHF. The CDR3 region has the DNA TGTGCCAGCAGTCGAGACCAGACAGGGGTCCATAATTCACCCCTCCACTTT.

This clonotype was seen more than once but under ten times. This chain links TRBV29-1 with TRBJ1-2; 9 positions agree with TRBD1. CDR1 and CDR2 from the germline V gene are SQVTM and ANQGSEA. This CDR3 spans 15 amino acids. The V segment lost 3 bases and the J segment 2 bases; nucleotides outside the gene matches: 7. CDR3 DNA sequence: TGCAGCGTTGAGCTTACAGGGGGCCCCAACTATGGCTACACCTTC. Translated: CSVELTGGPNYGYTF.

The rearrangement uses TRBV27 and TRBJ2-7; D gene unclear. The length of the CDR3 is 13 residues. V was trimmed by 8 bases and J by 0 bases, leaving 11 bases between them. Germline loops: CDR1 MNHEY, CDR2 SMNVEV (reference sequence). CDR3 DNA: TGTGCCAGCGGGCCTGGTAGCTCCTACGAGCAGTACTTC. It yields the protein CASGPGSSYEQYF.

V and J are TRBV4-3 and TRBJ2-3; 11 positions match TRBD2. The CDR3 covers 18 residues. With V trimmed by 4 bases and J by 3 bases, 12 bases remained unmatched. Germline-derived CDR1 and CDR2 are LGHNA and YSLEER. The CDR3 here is CASSPSRRSGGATDTQYF. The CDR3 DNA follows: TGCGCCAGCAGCCCGAGCCGACGTAGCGGGGGGGCTACAGATACGCAGTATTTT.

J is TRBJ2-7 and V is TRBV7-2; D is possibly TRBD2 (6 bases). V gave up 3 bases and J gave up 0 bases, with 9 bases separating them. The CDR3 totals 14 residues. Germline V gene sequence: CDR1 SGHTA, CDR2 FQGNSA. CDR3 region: CASSFQGLSYEQYF. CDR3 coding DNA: TGTGCCAGCAGCTTCCAGGGACTCTCCTACGAGCAGTACTTC.

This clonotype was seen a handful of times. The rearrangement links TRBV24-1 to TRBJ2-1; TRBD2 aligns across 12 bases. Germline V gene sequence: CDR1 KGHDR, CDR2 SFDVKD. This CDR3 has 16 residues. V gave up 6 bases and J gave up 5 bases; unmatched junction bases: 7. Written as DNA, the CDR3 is TGTGCCACCAGTATACCTGGACTAGCGGGGAACAATGAGCAGTTCTTC. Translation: CATSIPGLAGNNEQFF.

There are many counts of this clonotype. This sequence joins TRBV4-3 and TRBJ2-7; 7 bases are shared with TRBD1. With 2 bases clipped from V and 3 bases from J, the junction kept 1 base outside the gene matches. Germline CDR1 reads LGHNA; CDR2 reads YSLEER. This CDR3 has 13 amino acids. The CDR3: CASSQYRGYEQYF. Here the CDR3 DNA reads TGCGCCAGCAGCCAATACAGGGGCTACGAGCAGTACTTC.

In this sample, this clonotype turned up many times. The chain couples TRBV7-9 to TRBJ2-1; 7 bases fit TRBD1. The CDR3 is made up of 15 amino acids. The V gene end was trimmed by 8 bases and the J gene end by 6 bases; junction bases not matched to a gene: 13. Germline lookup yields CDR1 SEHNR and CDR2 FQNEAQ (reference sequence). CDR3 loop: CASGSRTGNLNEQFF. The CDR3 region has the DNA TGTGCCAGCGGCTCAAGGACAGGTAACCTCAATGAGCAGTTCTTC.

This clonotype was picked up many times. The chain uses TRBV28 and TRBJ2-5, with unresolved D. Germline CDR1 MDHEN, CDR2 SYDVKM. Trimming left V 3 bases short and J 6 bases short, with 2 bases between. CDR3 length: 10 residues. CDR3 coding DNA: TGTGCCAGCAGTTTTAAGACCCAGTACTTC. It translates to CASSFKTQYF.

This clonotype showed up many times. As DNA, the CDR3 is TGCGCCAGCAGCCAAGATAGAGCCTTAAGGGCTGAAGCTTTCTTT. Protein: CASSQDRALRAEAFF. The rearrangement uses TRBV4-3 and TRBJ1-1; D call uncertain. V lost 0 bases, J lost 6 bases, and 14 bases lay in between. This CDR3 is 15 amino acids long. CDR1 is LGHNA, CDR2 YSLEER, per germline.

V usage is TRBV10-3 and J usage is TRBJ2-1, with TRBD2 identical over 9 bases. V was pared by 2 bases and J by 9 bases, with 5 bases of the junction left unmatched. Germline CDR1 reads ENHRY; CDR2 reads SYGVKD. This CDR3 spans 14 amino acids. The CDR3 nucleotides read TGTGCCATCAGTGAGCAGGCGGGGGGGCGTGAGCAGTTCTTC. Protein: CAISEQAGGREQFF.

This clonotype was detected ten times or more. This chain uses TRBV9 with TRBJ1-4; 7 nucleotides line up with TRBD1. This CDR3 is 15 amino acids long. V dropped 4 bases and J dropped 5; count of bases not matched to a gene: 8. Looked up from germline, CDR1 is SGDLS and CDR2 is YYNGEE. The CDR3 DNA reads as TGTGCCAGCAGCCCCAGACAGGGTGACAATGAAAAACTGTTTTTT. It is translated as CASSPRQGDNEKLFF.

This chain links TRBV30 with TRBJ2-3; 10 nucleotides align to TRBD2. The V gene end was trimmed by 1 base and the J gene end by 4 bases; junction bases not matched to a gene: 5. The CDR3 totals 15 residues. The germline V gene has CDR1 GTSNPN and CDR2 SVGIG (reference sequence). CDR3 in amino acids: CAWSALGTSADTQYF. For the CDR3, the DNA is TGTGCCTGGAGTGCACTAGGGACTAGCGCAGATACGCAGTATTTT.

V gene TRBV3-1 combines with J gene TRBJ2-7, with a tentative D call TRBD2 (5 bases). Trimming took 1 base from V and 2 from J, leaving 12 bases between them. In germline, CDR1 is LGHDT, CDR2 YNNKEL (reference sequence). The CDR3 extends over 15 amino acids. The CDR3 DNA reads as TGTGCCAGCAGCCAAGGACTACATCCGACCTACGAGCAGTACTTC. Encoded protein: CASSQGLHPTYEQYF.

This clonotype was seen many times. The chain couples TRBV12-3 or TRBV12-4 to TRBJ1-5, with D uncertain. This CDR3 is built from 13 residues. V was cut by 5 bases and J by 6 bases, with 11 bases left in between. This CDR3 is CASSQIPSQPQHF. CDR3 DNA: TGTGCCAGCAGTCAAATCCCTAGTCAGCCCCAGCATTTT.

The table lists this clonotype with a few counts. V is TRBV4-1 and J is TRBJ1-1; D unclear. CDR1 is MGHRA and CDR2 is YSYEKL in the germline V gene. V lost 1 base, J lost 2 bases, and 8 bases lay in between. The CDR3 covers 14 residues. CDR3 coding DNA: TGCGCCAGCAGCCAAGTTTCTAGTAACACTGAAGCTTTCTTT. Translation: CASSQVSSNTEAFF.

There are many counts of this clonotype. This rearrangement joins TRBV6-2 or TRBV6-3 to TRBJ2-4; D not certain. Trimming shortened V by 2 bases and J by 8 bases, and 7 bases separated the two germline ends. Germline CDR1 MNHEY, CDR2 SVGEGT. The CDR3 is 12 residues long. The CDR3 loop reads CASSYGVDIQYF. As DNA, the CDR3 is TGTGCCAGCAGTTACGGCGTAGACATTCAGTACTTC.

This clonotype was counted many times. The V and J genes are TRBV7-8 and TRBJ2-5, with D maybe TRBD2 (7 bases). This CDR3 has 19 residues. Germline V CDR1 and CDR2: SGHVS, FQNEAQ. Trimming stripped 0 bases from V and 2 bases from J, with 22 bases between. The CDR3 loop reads CASSLAGRGLPRGQETQYF. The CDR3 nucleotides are TGTGCCAGCAGCTTAGCTGGGAGGGGCCTCCCAAGGGGGCAAGAGACCCAGTACTTC.